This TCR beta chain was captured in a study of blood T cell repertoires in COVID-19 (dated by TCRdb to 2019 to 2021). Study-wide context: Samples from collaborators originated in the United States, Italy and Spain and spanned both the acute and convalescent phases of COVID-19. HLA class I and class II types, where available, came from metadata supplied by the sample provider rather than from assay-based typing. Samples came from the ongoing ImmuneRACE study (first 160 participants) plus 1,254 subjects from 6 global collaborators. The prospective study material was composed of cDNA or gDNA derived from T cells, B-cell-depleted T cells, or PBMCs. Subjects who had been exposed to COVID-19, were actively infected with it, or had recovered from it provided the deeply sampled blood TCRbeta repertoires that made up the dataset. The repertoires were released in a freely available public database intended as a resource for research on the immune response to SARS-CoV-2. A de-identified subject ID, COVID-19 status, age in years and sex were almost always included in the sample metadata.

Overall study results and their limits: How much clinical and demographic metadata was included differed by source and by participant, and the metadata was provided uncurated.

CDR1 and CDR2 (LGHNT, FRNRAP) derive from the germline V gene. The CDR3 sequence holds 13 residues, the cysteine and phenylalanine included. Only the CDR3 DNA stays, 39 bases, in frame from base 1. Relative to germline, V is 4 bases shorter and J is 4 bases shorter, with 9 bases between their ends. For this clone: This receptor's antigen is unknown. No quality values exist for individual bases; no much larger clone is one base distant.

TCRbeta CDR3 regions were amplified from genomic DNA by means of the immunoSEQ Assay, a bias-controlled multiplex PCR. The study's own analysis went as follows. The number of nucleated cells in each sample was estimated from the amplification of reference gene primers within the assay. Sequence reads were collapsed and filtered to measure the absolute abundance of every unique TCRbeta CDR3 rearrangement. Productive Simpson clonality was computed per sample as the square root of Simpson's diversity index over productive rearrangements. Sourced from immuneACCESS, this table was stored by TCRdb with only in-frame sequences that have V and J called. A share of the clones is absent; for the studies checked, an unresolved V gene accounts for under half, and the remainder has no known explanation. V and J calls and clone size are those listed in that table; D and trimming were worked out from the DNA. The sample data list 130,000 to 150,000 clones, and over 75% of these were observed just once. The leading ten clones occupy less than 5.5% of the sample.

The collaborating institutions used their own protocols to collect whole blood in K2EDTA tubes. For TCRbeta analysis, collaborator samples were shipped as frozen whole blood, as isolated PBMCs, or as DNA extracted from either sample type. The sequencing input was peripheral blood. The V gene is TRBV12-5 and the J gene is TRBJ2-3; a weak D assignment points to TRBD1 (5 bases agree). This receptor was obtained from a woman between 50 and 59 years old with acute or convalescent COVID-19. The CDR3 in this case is CASGSGLADTQYF. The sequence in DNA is TGTGCTAGTGGTTCAGGGTTAGCAGATACGCAGTATTTT.